Listed below are T cell receptor beta chains from one sample, sequenced in a study of T cells in tuberculosis. Measured with immunoSEQ multiplex PCR; TCRdb has only the in-frame clones, and not every one. The table has over 25,000 clones, roughly 94% seen once; the top ten hold 5.5% to 7.5%. Specimen: PBMCs, collected at tuberculosis diagnosis. These receptors all stem from an adult with tuberculosis. Some clones in this sample may be carry-over from other donors' samples. CDR3s include the opening cysteine and the closing phenylalanine or tryptophan. D genes are given only for firm matches. Clone size is given for some rows only: seen once, a few or many times, or a class if the clone is expanded.

CDR3 DNA: TGCGCCAGCAAGGTGAACAGGGATGACACTGAAGCTTTCTTT; CDR3 protein: CASKVNRDDTEAFF; clone size: once; J gene: TRBJ1-1; D gene: NA; V gene: TRBV10-2
CDR3 DNA: TGTGCCAGCAGTTTTCTTTCAGTAGGGGGCGCCTGGACTGAAGCTTTCTTT; CDR3 protein: CASSFLSVGGAWTEAFF; clone size: NA; J gene: TRBJ1-1; D gene: TRBD1; V gene: TRBV27
CDR3 DNA: TGCGCCAGCAGCCAAAGGACAGGGGAGGGGAGGGAGCAGTTCTTC; CDR3 protein: CASSQRTGEGREQFF; clone size: NA; J gene: TRBJ2-1; D gene: TRBD1; V gene: TRBV5-1
CDR3 DNA: TGTGCCAGCAGTTACGCGGGCAGGAGCACAGATACGCAGTATTTT; CDR3 protein: CASSYAGRSTDTQYF; clone size: NA; J gene: TRBJ2-3; D gene: NA; V gene: TRBV27
CDR3 DNA: TGTGCCAGCAGCCCCCCCAGGGACACCATATATTTT; CDR3 protein: CASSPPRDTIYF; clone size: few; J gene: TRBJ1-3; D gene: NA; V gene: TRBV5-5
CDR3 DNA: TGTGCCAGCAGACCCCAGGGGCAGGGTAATGAAAAACTGTTTTTT; CDR3 protein: CASRPQGQGNEKLFF; clone size: once; J gene: TRBJ1-4; D gene: NA; V gene: TRBV5-5
CDR3 DNA: TGTGCCAGCAGTTACTCGGGTCTCACACAAGAGGCCTTC; CDR3 protein: CASSYSGLTQEAF; clone size: NA; J gene: TRBJ1-2; D gene: NA; V gene: TRBV6-5
CDR3 DNA: TGTGCCAGCAGTTCCCAAGACAGGGCGGTCGGCTACACCTTC; CDR3 protein: CASSSQDRAVGYTF; clone size: NA; J gene: TRBJ1-2; D gene: TRBD1; V gene: TRBV6-1
CDR3 DNA: TGTGCCAGCAGTGACCCGGGACAGGGGGTCCACGAGCAGTACTTC; CDR3 protein: CASSDPGQGVHEQYF; clone size: NA; J gene: TRBJ2-7; D gene: TRBD1; V gene: TRBV6-6
CDR3 DNA: TGTGCCAGCAGCCCTATGGACACAGGCACCGGGGAGCTGTTTTTT; CDR3 protein: CASSPMDTGTGELFF; clone size: NA; J gene: TRBJ2-2; D gene: NA; V gene: TRBV7-9
CDR3 DNA: TGTGCCAGCAGCCAAGCGGTTGGTTCGTCCTACGAGCAGTACTTC; CDR3 protein: CASSQAVGSSYEQYF; clone size: few; J gene: TRBJ2-7; D gene: NA; V gene: TRBV4-2
CDR3 DNA: TGTGCCAGCAGCGCCCGCGCCGCTCTTTACCAAGAGACCCAGTACTTC; CDR3 protein: CASSARAALYQETQYF; clone size: NA; J gene: TRBJ2-5; D gene: NA; V gene: TRBV11-2
CDR3 DNA: TGTGCCAGCAGCTTAGCCGACAGGGGCCTGACGCCCCTGTTTTTT; CDR3 protein: CASSLADRGLTPLFF; clone size: NA; J gene: TRBJ2-2; D gene: TRBD1; V gene: TRBV7-9
CDR3 DNA: TGTGCCACCAGCAGAAGACAGGAGGCGACTTCTGTAAAACTGTTTTTT; CDR3 protein: CATSRRQEATSVKLFF; clone size: NA; J gene: TRBJ1-4; D gene: NA; V gene: TRBV15
CDR3 DNA: TGTGCCAGCAGCCCCACCGGCGGGACAGGGTCCACTGAAGCTTTCTTT; CDR3 protein: CASSPTGGTGSTEAFF; clone size: NA; J gene: TRBJ1-1; D gene: TRBD1; V gene: TRBV7-9
CDR3 DNA: TGTGCCAGCAGCTTGGCCGATTCTAGCCACAATGAAAAACTGTTTTTT; CDR3 protein: CASSLADSSHNEKLFF; clone size: NA; J gene: TRBJ1-4; D gene: NA; V gene: TRBV5-6
CDR3 DNA: TGTGCCAGCAGCTCGCAGGTCTATGGCTACACCTTC; CDR3 protein: CASSSQVYGYTF; clone size: few; J gene: TRBJ1-2; D gene: NA; V gene: TRBV9
CDR3 DNA: TGTGCCAGCAGCCCCTCGGTCGGCGGGGAAAAACTGTTTTTT; CDR3 protein: CASSPSVGGEKLFF; clone size: NA; J gene: TRBJ1-4; D gene: NA; V gene: TRBV7-2
CDR3 DNA: TGTGCCAGCAGCTTGAGACAGGGGGCGGATCAGCCCCAGCATTTT; CDR3 protein: CASSLRQGADQPQHF; clone size: once; J gene: TRBJ1-5; D gene: TRBD1; V gene: TRBV5-8
CDR3 DNA: TGCAGCGTTGCTCCCGGTGGCTATGGCTACACCTTC; CDR3 protein: CSVAPGGYGYTF; clone size: NA; J gene: TRBJ1-2; D gene: NA; V gene: TRBV29-1
CDR3 DNA: TGTGCCAGCAGCGTCCCTCGAGGGATTGAGAACACTGAAGCTTTCTTT; CDR3 protein: CASSVPRGIENTEAFF; clone size: NA; J gene: TRBJ1-1; D gene: NA; V gene: TRBV9
CDR3 DNA: TGTGCCAGTAGACAGGGTTGGGGACGCTACGAGCAGTACTTC; CDR3 protein: CASRQGWGRYEQYF; clone size: NA; J gene: TRBJ2-7; D gene: NA; V gene: TRBV19
CDR3 DNA: TGTGCCAGCAGCCAAGCTCAATTAGCCAAAGGGAGGGGTTCCTACAATGAGCAGTTCTTC; CDR3 protein: CASSQAQLAKGRGSYNEQFF; clone size: NA; J gene: TRBJ2-1; D gene: TRBD2; V gene: TRBV4-2
CDR3 DNA: TGCGCCAGCAGCCGCATCGGACAGGGTGAGGGGCAGTTCTTC; CDR3 protein: CASSRIGQGEGQFF; clone size: NA; J gene: TRBJ2-1; D gene: TRBD1; V gene: TRBV5-1
CDR3 DNA: TGTGCCAGCAGTCCGACTAGCGGGGGGGCAGATACGCAGTATTTT; CDR3 protein: CASSPTSGGADTQYF; clone size: NA; J gene: TRBJ2-3; D gene: TRBD2; V gene: TRBV27
CDR3 DNA: TGTGCCAGCAGTGACCAACCCGACAGCTCTGGAAACACCATATATTTT; CDR3 protein: CASSDQPDSSGNTIYF; clone size: NA; J gene: TRBJ1-3; D gene: NA; V gene: TRBV6-1
CDR3 DNA: TGTGCCAGCAGCCCAACGGGACAGGGGTCAGATACGCAGTATTTT; CDR3 protein: CASSPTGQGSDTQYF; clone size: NA; J gene: TRBJ2-3; D gene: TRBD1; V gene: TRBV4-2
CDR3 DNA: TGCGCCAGCAGCTTGGGGGTTAGCGGGGTCGCAACAGATACGCAGTATTTT; CDR3 protein: CASSLGVSGVATDTQYF; clone size: NA; J gene: TRBJ2-3; D gene: TRBD2; V gene: TRBV5-1
CDR3 DNA: TGTGCCAGCAGCCCCCTGGCTCGGGGGACCCATGGCTACACCTTC; CDR3 protein: CASSPLARGTHGYTF; clone size: few; J gene: TRBJ1-2; D gene: NA; V gene: TRBV4-2
CDR3 DNA: TGCGCCAGCAGCTTGTGGGACAGGGGGAAGGGCGAGCAGTACTTC; CDR3 protein: CASSLWDRGKGEQYF; clone size: once; J gene: TRBJ2-7; D gene: TRBD1; V gene: TRBV5-1
CDR3 DNA: TGTGCCAGCAGCGGTGGCAGGGGTCAGCCCCAGCATTTT; CDR3 protein: CASSGGRGQPQHF; clone size: NA; J gene: TRBJ1-5; D gene: NA; V gene: TRBV7-2
CDR3 DNA: TGTGCCAGCACCAGGGCCCCGGCGGAGGGAGATGGGGGTGGCTACACCTTC; CDR3 protein: CASTRAPAEGDGGGYTF; clone size: NA; J gene: TRBJ1-2; D gene: NA; V gene: TRBV11-2
CDR3 DNA: TGTGCCAGCAGCCCCACCAGATTGGATACGCAGTATTTT; CDR3 protein: CASSPTRLDTQYF; clone size: NA; J gene: TRBJ2-3; D gene: NA; V gene: TRBV14
CDR3 DNA: TGCGCCAGCGGCCCCCCTCGGAGCGGGGGATCAGATACGCAGTATTTT; CDR3 protein: CASGPPRSGGSDTQYF; clone size: NA; J gene: TRBJ2-3; D gene: TRBD2; V gene: TRBV10-2
CDR3 DNA: TGTGCCAGCAGCGTAGCGGCGGGCCGAGAGACCCAGTACTTC; CDR3 protein: CASSVAAGRETQYF; clone size: NA; J gene: TRBJ2-5; D gene: NA; V gene: TRBV9
CDR3 DNA: TGTGCCTGGAGTAAACTTTTAGGCAGAGGGGAGCAGTACTTC; CDR3 protein: CAWSKLLGRGEQYF; clone size: NA; J gene: TRBJ2-7; D gene: NA; V gene: TRBV30
CDR3 DNA: TGTGCCAGCATCGAGGAAAACACCGGGGAGCTGTTTTTT; CDR3 protein: CASIEENTGELFF; clone size: NA; J gene: TRBJ2-2; D gene: NA; V gene: TRBV2
CDR3 DNA: TGTGCCAGCAGTTTCCGACAGGGATCCCACAATGAGCAGTTCTTC; CDR3 protein: CASSFRQGSHNEQFF; clone size: NA; J gene: TRBJ2-1; D gene: TRBD1; V gene: TRBV27
CDR3 DNA: TGTGCCAGCAGCCCCCGGGACATCTACTACGAGCAGTACTTC; CDR3 protein: CASSPRDIYYEQYF; clone size: NA; J gene: TRBJ2-7; D gene: NA; V gene: TRBV9
CDR3 DNA: TGTGCCAGCACCCGGAGGGGGCTAGAGGCCAATCAGCCCCAGCATTTT; CDR3 protein: CASTRRGLEANQPQHF; clone size: NA; J gene: TRBJ1-5; D gene: TRBD1; V gene: TRBV5-6
CDR3 DNA: TGTGCCTGGAACTCCAGGGAATGTGGCTACACCTTC; CDR3 protein: CAWNSRECGYTF; clone size: NA; J gene: TRBJ1-2; D gene: NA; V gene: TRBV30
CDR3 DNA: TGTGCCAGCAGCTTTCAGGGGGCGGACACTGAAGCTTTCTTT; CDR3 protein: CASSFQGADTEAFF; clone size: NA; J gene: TRBJ1-1; D gene: TRBD1; V gene: TRBV7-9
CDR3 DNA: TGTGCCAGCAGGGCGGTGGGGAGGGGAGGCACAGATACGCAGTATTTT; CDR3 protein: CASRAVGRGGTDTQYF; clone size: NA; J gene: TRBJ2-3; D gene: TRBD2; V gene: TRBV2
CDR3 DNA: TGCGCCAGCAGTGAGTCTCGGCCAGGGCTAAACACCGGGGAGCTGTTTTTT; CDR3 protein: CASSESRPGLNTGELFF; clone size: NA; J gene: TRBJ2-2; D gene: NA; V gene: TRBV10-1
CDR3 DNA: TGTGCCAGCAGAAGGACTAGCGGGGGACTTTGGGGACCTTACAATGAGCAGTTCTTC; CDR3 protein: CASRRTSGGLWGPYNEQFF; clone size: NA; J gene: TRBJ2-1; D gene: TRBD2; V gene: TRBV2
CDR3 DNA: TGCGCCAGCAGCTCTGCGCAGGGGGGCGAAAATGAGCAGTTCTTC; CDR3 protein: CASSSAQGGENEQFF; clone size: once; J gene: TRBJ2-1; D gene: NA; V gene: TRBV5-1
CDR3 DNA: TGTGCCAGCTCCGAAACCCAGGGGGCTAACTATGGCTACACCTTC; CDR3 protein: CASSETQGANYGYTF; clone size: NA; J gene: TRBJ1-2; D gene: TRBD1; V gene: TRBV18
CDR3 DNA: TGTGCTAGTGGATCAAGCGGCTACACCTTC; CDR3 protein: CASGSSGYTF; clone size: NA; J gene: TRBJ1-2; D gene: NA; V gene: TRBV12-5
CDR3 DNA: TGTGCCAGCTCCCCTAGGAATGAACAAGAGACCCAGTACTTC; CDR3 protein: CASSPRNEQETQYF; clone size: NA; J gene: TRBJ2-5; D gene: NA; V gene: TRBV18
CDR3 DNA: TGTGCCAGCAGCTTGGCGGGACAGGGACAGGAAAAACTGTTTTTT; CDR3 protein: CASSLAGQGQEKLFF; clone size: NA; J gene: TRBJ1-4; D gene: TRBD1; V gene: TRBV5-6
CDR3 DNA: TGTGCCAGCAGCGGGAGGGACAGGGAGGCCAACTATGGCTACACCTTC; CDR3 protein: CASSGRDREANYGYTF; clone size: NA; J gene: TRBJ1-2; D gene: TRBD1; V gene: TRBV9
CDR3 DNA: TGCGCCAGCAGCTTAGAGAACGCGCGTGAGCAGTACTTC; CDR3 protein: CASSLENAREQYF; clone size: NA; J gene: TRBJ2-7; D gene: NA; V gene: TRBV5-1
CDR3 DNA: TGTGCCAGCAGCTCAGACAGCGGGGCTCGAACTAGTGAGCAGTTCTTC; CDR3 protein: CASSSDSGARTSEQFF; clone size: NA; J gene: TRBJ2-1; D gene: TRBD2; V gene: TRBV7-2
CDR3 DNA: TGTGCCAGCAGTTTTCGAGGGCAGGCCGGGATGAGCTCTGGGGCCAACGTCCTGACTTTC; CDR3 protein: CASSFRGQAGMSSGANVLTF; clone size: NA; J gene: TRBJ2-6; D gene: NA; V gene: TRBV28
CDR3 DNA: TGTGCCAGCAGCTTCCAGGGATACTCTGGGGCCAACGTCCTGACTTTC; CDR3 protein: CASSFQGYSGANVLTF; clone size: NA; J gene: TRBJ2-6; D gene: NA; V gene: TRBV5-6
CDR3 DNA: TGTGCCAGCAGCTTGTTACAGGGGGCCGGCTATGGCTACACCTTC; CDR3 protein: CASSLLQGAGYGYTF; clone size: NA; J gene: TRBJ1-2; D gene: TRBD1; V gene: TRBV5-4
CDR3 DNA: TGTGCCAGCGGTCGCGGGGGCAGGGTTTACGAGCAGTACTTC; CDR3 protein: CASGRGGRVYEQYF; clone size: NA; J gene: TRBJ2-7; D gene: NA; V gene: TRBV6-6
CDR3 DNA: TGCGCCAGCAGTCAAGAGTGGCGGGTCCTCTACGAGCAGTACTTC; CDR3 protein: CASSQEWRVLYEQYF; clone size: NA; J gene: TRBJ2-7; D gene: NA; V gene: TRBV23-1